These 23 T cell receptor beta chains originate from one sample sequenced in a study of blood T cell repertoires in COVID-19. Only in-frame clones appear in the TCRdb table, and some are missing; sequencing was by immunoSEQ multiplex PCR. The repertoire holds about 210,000 clones, about four fifths seen once, with 6% to 8.5% in the top ten. Sequenced sample: peripheral blood. Every receptor here comes from a woman between 45 and 65 years old with active or convalescent COVID-19.

This chain joins TRBV28 and TRBJ2-7; the match to TRBD1 covers 8 bases. The V gene's germline CDR1 is MDHEN and CDR2 SYDVKM. The length of the CDR3 is 14 residues. J was trimmed by 3 bases and V by 4 bases; bases with no gene match: 5. CDR3 in DNA: TGTGCCAGCAGTTACGCAGGGGGCAACTACGAGCAGTACTTC. As protein: CASSYAGGNYEQYF.

V gene TRBV7-3 combines with J gene TRBJ2-3; D remains unclear. The CDR3 loop spans 14 amino acids. Trimming stripped 1 base from V and 3 bases from J, with 8 bases between. Germline CDR1 and CDR2: SGHTA and FQGTGA. The CDR3 coding sequence is TGTGCCAGCAGCTTAAGGGCAGCTACAGATACGCAGTATTTT. Its translation: CASSLRAATDTQYF.

The chain joins TRBV30 to TRBJ2-3, with unresolved D. This CDR3 region has 14 residues. From germline, CDR1 is GTSNPN and CDR2 SVGIG (reference sequence). Trimming removed 1 base from V and 0 bases from J, with 8 bases in between. CDR3 coding DNA: TGTGCCTGGAGTGGCGGATCTAGCACAGATACGCAGTATTTT. Translating gives CAWSGGSSTDTQYF.

The J gene is TRBJ2-3, the V gene TRBV28; D is possibly TRBD2 (7 bases). The V gene lost 1 base and the J gene lost 8 bases, with 16 bases spanning the gap. Germline-derived CDR1 and CDR2 are MDHEN and SYDVKM. This CDR3 spans 15 amino acids. The CDR3 reads CASSLLVGGPGTQYF. CDR3 DNA sequence: TGTGCCAGCAGTTTATTGGTGGGGGGGCCCGGTACGCAGTATTTT. Filled out from reference TRBV28 and TRBJ2-3, the complete variable domain reads DVKVTQSSRYLVKRTGEKVFLECVQDMDHENMFWYRQDPGLGLRLIYFSYDVKMKEKGDIPEGYSVSREKKERFSLILESASTNQTSMYLCASSLLVGGPGTQYFGPGTRLTVL.

The rearrangement uses TRBV11-1 and TRBJ1-6, with D possibly matching TRBD1 (5 bases). Germline V CDR1 and CDR2: SGHAT, FQDESV (reference sequence). Trimming stripped 2 bases from V and 7 bases from J, with 12 bases between. The CDR3 consists of 15 residues. CDR3: CASSLSGEGNSPLHF. The CDR3 nucleotides are TGTGCCAGCAGCTTATCCGGGGAGGGGAATTCACCCCTCCACTTT.

CDR3 nucleotide sequence: TGTGCCAGCAGCTCGGGACAGGGGGTGGTTTCCGGGGAGCTGTTTTTT. Amino acid sequence: CASSSGQGVVSGELFF. The chain links TRBV11-2 to TRBJ2-2; 11 nucleotides match TRBD1. V lost 4 bases and J lost 6; bases outside the gene matches: 7. Germline lookup yields CDR1 SGHAT and CDR2 FQNNGV. The CDR3 contains 16 residues.

This chain uses TRBV5-5 with TRBJ2-4; TRBD2 is a possible D gene (6 bases). The CDR3 totals 15 residues. V lost 4 bases, J lost 5 bases, and 16 bases lay in between. Per germline, CDR1 SGHKS and CDR2 YYEKEE (reference sequence). The CDR3 DNA follows: TGTGCCAGCAGCCCGAGGAGGGGATGGGAAAACATTCAGTACTTC. Translation: CASSPRRGWENIQYF.

The CDR3 sequence is CASSLYGTGANVLTF. CDR3 bases: TGTGCCAGCAGCTTGTACGGGACTGGGGCCAACGTCCTGACTTTC. The chain employs TRBV7-3 and TRBJ2-6, with D tentatively TRBD2 (5 bases). The CDR3 loop spans 15 amino acids. V lost 3 bases and J lost 2, with 8 bases in between. CDR1 and CDR2 from the germline V gene are SGHTA and FQGTGA.

This chain links TRBV11-2 with TRBJ1-1, with D perhaps TRBD1 (5 bases). Trimming left V 3 bases short and J 1 base short, with 12 bases between. The CDR3 is made up of 15 amino acids. Germline CDR1 SGHAT, CDR2 FQNNGV. CDR3 DNA: TGTGCCAGCAGCTTTCGGGCCCAGGGGAACACTGAAGCTTTCTTT. It specifies CASSFRAQGNTEAFF. The full variable domain, rest sourced from reference TRBV11-2 and TRBJ1-1, is EAGVAQSPRYKIIEKRQSVAFWCNPISGHATLYWYQQILGQGPKLLIQFQNNGVVDDSQLPKDRFSAERLKGVDSTLKIQPAKLEDSAVYLCASSFRAQGNTEAFFGQGTRLTVV.

The genes are TRBV5-4 and TRBJ1-4; D ambiguous. Deletions cut 0 bases from V and 8 bases from J, with 8 bases between. From germline, CDR1 is SGHNT and CDR2 YYREEE (reference sequence). This CDR3 is built from 13 residues. The CDR3 DNA reads as TGTGCCAGCAGCTTGGGCACGGGGGAAAAACTGTTTTTT. This sequence encodes CASSLGTGEKLFF. The full variable domain, in which reference TRBV5-4 and TRBJ1-4 provide the parts outside the CDR3, is ETGVTQSPTHLIKTRGQQVTLRCSSQSGHNTVSWYQQALGQGPQFIFQYYREEENGRGNFPPRFSGLQFPNYSSELNVNALELDDSALYLCASSLGTGEKLFFGSGTQLSVL.

This sequence joins TRBV6-2 or TRBV6-3 and TRBJ2-1; D call uncertain. In germline, CDR1 is MNHEY, CDR2 SVGEGT. The CDR3 length is 12 residues. Trimming cost V 6 bases and J 4 bases, with 7 bases left between them. The CDR3 DNA is TGTGCCAGCAGCCGGCGGTACAATGAGCAGTTCTTC. Translated: CASSRRYNEQFF.

This sequence joins TRBV28 and TRBJ1-1, with D maybe TRBD1 (5 bases). Germline CDR1 reads MDHEN; CDR2 reads SYDVKM. The V gene lost 6 bases and the J gene lost 1 base, with 18 bases spanning the gap. This CDR3 region has 16 residues. CDR3 residues: CASSETGGMGNTEAFF. The CDR3 DNA is TGTGCCAGCAGCGAGACTGGGGGGATGGGGAACACTGAAGCTTTCTTT.

This clone turned up a few times. The gene calls are TRBV13 and TRBJ1-6, with TRBD1 matching 8 bases. The CDR3 contains 17 residues. V shed 2 bases and J 8 bases; nucleotides not matched to a gene: 11. The germline gives CDR1 PRHDT, CDR2 FYEKMQ (reference sequence). In DNA, the CDR3 is TGTGCCAGCAGCTTAAGTGGGGCAGGGGGCTCTCATTCACCCCTCCACTTT. Residues: CASSLSGAGGSHSPLHF.

This chain connects TRBV28 to TRBJ1-4, with a tentative D call TRBD1 (5 bases). Trimming removed 5 bases from V and 7 bases from J, with 14 bases in between. The CDR3 is made up of 14 amino acids. Per germline, CDR1 MDHEN and CDR2 SYDVKM. The CDR3, as DNA: TGTGCCAGCAGTCAAAGGGGCGTGACTGAAAAACTGTTTTTT. It codes for CASSQRGVTEKLFF.

The V and J genes are TRBV24-1 and TRBJ1-6, with D possibly being TRBD1 (6 bases). Per the germline V gene, CDR1 is KGHDR and CDR2 is SFDVKD. The CDR3 consists of 13 residues. V dropped 9 bases and J dropped 4 bases, with 9 bases sitting between them. The CDR3 nucleotides are TGTGCCACCTCAGGACAGTATAATTCACCCCTCCACTTT. Translated, it gives CATSGQYNSPLHF.

The rearrangement uses TRBV25-1 and TRBJ2-2; TRBD1 matches at 7 bases. Unmatched junction bases numbered 6, after V lost 6 bases and J lost 5 bases. This CDR3 is 14 amino acids long. Germline V CDR1 and CDR2: MGHDK, SYGVNS. In nucleotides, the CDR3 is TGTGCCAGCAGAGACAGGGCAGCAACCGGGGAGCTGTTTTTT. This gives the protein CASRDRAATGELFF.

This clone occurred a few times. V usage is TRBV5-6 and J usage is TRBJ2-1, with a tentative D call TRBD1 (5 bases). The CDR3 is 14 residues long. Per germline, CDR1 SGHDT and CDR2 YYEEEE. With 1 base removed from V and 6 bases from J, the gap between germline ends came to 11 bases. The CDR3 bases are TGTGCCAGCAGCTTGCTTGACAGCCTCAATGAGCAGTTCTTC. It encodes CASSLLDSLNEQFF. The full variable domain, completed using reference TRBV5-6 and TRBJ2-1, is DAGVTQSPTHLIKTRGQQVTLRCSPKSGHDTVSWYQQALGQGPQFIFQYYEEEERQRGNFPDRFSGHQFPNYSSELNVNALLLGDSALYLCASSLLDSLNEQFFGPGTRLTVL.

This chain connects TRBV7-3 to TRBJ2-2; 10 positions match TRBD2. This CDR3 spans 20 amino acids. Unmatched junction bases numbered 14, after V lost 2 bases and J lost 2 bases. From germline, CDR1 is SGHTA and CDR2 FQGTGA. The CDR3 reads CASSLVVPSRTSGNTGELFF. CDR3 DNA sequence: TGTGCCAGCAGCTTAGTCGTCCCGTCCCGGACTAGCGGAAACACCGGGGAGCTGTTTTTT.

V is TRBV6-5 and J is TRBJ1-2; D is unclear. Germline-derived CDR1 and CDR2 are MNHEY and SVGAGI. The CDR3 spans 14 residues. Trimming took off 0 bases at V and 1 base at J, with 6 bases between the two ends. The CDR3 DNA is TGTGCCAGCAGTTACTCCGACAATAACTATGGCTACACCTTC. Protein product: CASSYSDNNYGYTF.

This clone was counted between two and nine times. The chain carries TRBV21-1 and TRBJ1-5; the table gives TRBD1 as D, unverified against the DNA. TRBV21-1 is flagged as a pseudogene. CDR3 length equals 16 residues. This CDR3 reads CASRPIQRDNNQPQHF. In DNA form, the CDR3 reads TGTGCCAGCAGGCCTATTCAAAGGGACAACAATCAGCCCCAGCATTTT.

The V call is TRBV20-1, the J call TRBJ2-4; possible D gene TRBD1, 6 bases. Trimming shortened V by 3 bases and J by 0 bases, and 9 bases separated the two germline ends. The CDR3 runs to 14 residues. Germline-derived CDR1 and CDR2 are DFQATT and SNEGSKA (reference sequence). This chain's CDR3 is CSASQGLAKNIQYF. The DNA for the CDR3 is TGCAGTGCTAGTCAGGGGTTAGCCAAAAACATTCAGTACTTC.

This clone was observed a single time. The chain recombines TRBV7-6 with TRBJ1-1, with 11 positions matching TRBD1. J gave up 5 bases and V 5 bases, and 7 bases lay outside the gene matches. This CDR3 is 15 amino acids long. Per the germline V gene, CDR1 is SGHVS and CDR2 is FNYEAQ. The CDR3 sequence is CASSRGQGAWTEAFF. CDR3 nucleotides: TGTGCCAGCAGCCGTGGACAGGGGGCATGGACTGAAGCTTTCTTT.

The chain joins TRBV18 to TRBJ1-2; 7 bases match TRBD1. V shed 4 bases and J 7 bases; nucleotides not matched to a gene: 6. CDR3 length: 13 amino acids. Germline values: CDR1 KGHSH, CDR2 LQKENI. For the CDR3, the DNA is TGTGCCAGCTCACGCGACAGGGTGGGTGGCTACACCTTC. This sequence encodes CASSRDRVGGYTF.